Following are 9 T cell receptor beta chains from one sample sequenced in a study of T cell changes during pregnancy in multiple sclerosis. Measured with immunoSEQ multiplex PCR; TCRdb has only the in-frame clones, and not every one. The sample shows 40,000 to 50,000 clones, 91% of them seen only once. The source material was CD4+ T cells from peripheral blood mononuclear cells, sampled after pregnancy. The receptors originated from a female donor in good health, enrolled as a control in a pregnancy study.

V usage is TRBV7-2 and J usage is TRBJ2-5; 7 positions match TRBD2. CDR3 length equals 14 residues. The germline gives CDR1 SGHTA, CDR2 FQGNSA. The trim removed 6 bases at V and 4 bases at J, leaving 8 bases unmatched. The CDR3 sequence: CASSYTGGGETQYF. The CDR3 DNA sequence: TGTGCCAGCAGTTATACAGGCGGGGGAGAGACCCAGTACTTC.

The V gene is TRBV25-1, the J gene TRBJ1-1; TRBD1 matches 8 bases. With 4 bases clipped from V and 5 bases from J, the junction kept 3 bases outside the gene matches. This CDR3 comprises 13 residues. Germline V CDR1 and CDR2: MGHDK, SYGVNS. CDR3 in DNA: TGTGCCAGCAGTGGACGACAGGGGACTGAAGCTTTCTTT. It translates to CASSGRQGTEAFF. Looking up the rest from reference TRBV25-1 and TRBJ1-1 gives the full variable domain: EADIYQTPRYLVIGTGKKITLECSQTMGHDKMYWYQQDPGMELHLIHYSYGVNSTEKGDLSSESTVSRIRTEHFPLTLESARPSHTSQYLCASSGRQGTEAFFGQGTRLTVV.

The chain joins TRBV2 to TRBJ2-1; 7 bases line up with TRBD1. The CDR3 is 15 amino acids. The germline V gene has CDR1 SNHLY and CDR2 FYNNEI. The V and J ends lost 6 bases and 0 bases, in that order; junction bases with no gene match: 5. The CDR3 nucleotides are TGTGCCAGCAGCCTTGACAGGGTCTCCTACAATGAGCAGTTCTTC. Translation gives CASSLDRVSYNEQFF.

The chain couples TRBV10-2 to TRBJ2-2; D is possibly TRBD1 (5 bases). Germline loops: CDR1 WSHSY, CDR2 SAAADI. The CDR3 is made up of 14 amino acids. V lost 8 bases, J lost 5 bases, and 15 bases lay in between. Written as DNA, the CDR3 is TGCGCCAGCCAAGGGCAGGGTAGGACCGGGGAGCTGTTTTTT. Protein: CASQGQGRTGELFF.

The chain joins TRBV18 to TRBJ2-1; the D is unclear. The CDR3 contains 14 residues. Trimming pared 3 bases from V and 7 bases from J, leaving 13 bases between. CDR1 is KGHSH and CDR2 is LQKENI in the germline V gene. The CDR3 bases are TGTGCCAGCTCACCGCCGAAGGAGTCGAATGAGCAGTTCTTC. Its translation is CASSPPKESNEQFF.

This chain uses TRBV19 with TRBJ2-7; D not resolved. The germline V and J ends were trimmed by 6 bases and 1 base, with 10 bases remaining between them. Germline V gene data show CDR1 as LNHDA and CDR2 as SQIVND (reference sequence). This CDR3 spans 13 amino acids. This chain's CDR3 is CASSRLFSYEQYF. The DNA of the CDR3 is TGTGCCAGTAGCAGGTTGTTTTCCTACGAGCAGTACTTC.

Here the CDR3 reads CASSLRTRELNTEAFF. CDR3 DNA sequence: TGCGCCAGCAGCCTACGGACGAGGGAGTTGAACACTGAAGCTTTCTTT. This chain joins TRBV4-1 and TRBJ1-1; D ambiguous. Per germline, CDR1 MGHRA and CDR2 YSYEKL. Trimming took off 4 bases at V and 0 bases at J, with 15 bases between the two ends. CDR3 length equals 16 residues.

V usage is TRBV27 and J usage is TRBJ2-2, with a tentative D call TRBD2 (5 bases). Per the germline V gene, CDR1 is MNHEY and CDR2 is SMNVEV (reference sequence). The germline V and J ends were trimmed by 2 bases and 7 bases, with 11 bases remaining between them. The CDR3 spans 14 residues. Here the CDR3 reads CASSLEGVGGELFF. The DNA for the CDR3 is TGTGCCAGCAGTTTAGAGGGTGTTGGCGGGGAGCTGTTTTTT.

This clone was found once. The chain couples TRBV27 to TRBJ2-7; 8 positions match TRBD1. The junction had 10 bases not matched to a gene; V was cut back by 6 bases and J by 3 bases. The CDR3 runs 15 residues. Per the germline V gene, CDR1 is MNHEY and CDR2 is SMNVEV (reference sequence). The DNA for the CDR3 is TGTGCCAGCAGGAAAGGACAGGGTGGTATCTACGAGCAGTACTTC. Encoded protein: CASRKGQGGIYEQYF.